The clone carrying this T cell receptor beta chain was recorded once. Some clones are missing from TCRdb's copy, which holds only in-frame ones; the method was immunoSEQ multiplex PCR. This sample carries over 70,000 clones, about four fifths of them seen once, and the ten largest clones take about 6%. The sample comes from a study of blood T cell repertoires in COVID-19. Study overall: The cDNA or gDNA used as material had been derived from T cells, B-cell-depleted T cells, or PBMCs.

CDR3 length equals 13 residues. The V gene lost 5 bases and the J gene lost 0 bases, with 8 bases spanning the gap. Germline values: CDR1 SGHTA, CDR2 FQGNSA. The chain carries TRBV7-2 and TRBJ2-7; no definite D call. This TCR came from a man aged 65 to 79 with COVID-19, enrolled during active disease. Sequenced input: peripheral blood. CDR3 sequence (DNA): TGTGCCAGCAGCACCCGACACTCCTACGAGCAGTACTTC. This encodes CASSTRHSYEQYF.